The next 27 T cell receptor beta chains were all read from a single sample in a study of blood T cell repertoires in COVID-19. The repertoire was sequenced with immunoSEQ multiplex PCR; TCRdb's copy has only in-frame clones and lacks some. The sample has approximately 100,000 clones, 80% to 90% seen once. Sequenced: peripheral blood. The receptors derive from a human donor in a cohort sampled during active COVID-19.

As DNA, the CDR3 is TGTGCCAGTAGTACCCGACAGGGAGGACAGCCCCAGCATTTT. Protein sequence: CASSTRQGGQPQHF. The genes are TRBV19 and TRBJ1-5, with 7 bases that match TRBD1. From germline, CDR1 is LNHDA and CDR2 SQIVND (reference sequence). V gave up 4 bases and J gave up 7 bases; unmatched junction bases: 7. The CDR3 contains 14 residues. Full variable domain (rest looked up from reference TRBV19 and TRBJ1-5): DGGITQSPKYLFRKEGQNVTLSCEQNLNHDAMYWYRQDPGQGLRLIYYSQIVNDFQKGDIAEGYSVSREKKESFPLTVTSAQKNPTAFYLCASSTRQGGQPQHFGDGTRLSIL.

This chain uses TRBV5-1 with TRBJ2-2; TRBD1 agrees at 7 bases. Germline V gene lookup returns CDR1 SGHRS and CDR2 YFSETQ. This CDR3 has 14 residues. Unmatched junction bases numbered 4, after V lost 6 bases and J lost 2 bases. The CDR3 sequence: CASTDRRNTGELFF. CDR3 bases: TGCGCCAGCACGGACAGGAGAAACACCGGGGAGCTGTTTTTT.

This clone was seen repeatedly, ten times or more. The genes are TRBV19 and TRBJ1-6, with D perhaps TRBD1 (6 bases). This CDR3 region has 15 residues. Germline assignment: CDR1 LNHDA and CDR2 SQIVND (reference sequence). Trimming removed 6 bases from V and 10 bases from J, with 19 bases in between. The CDR3 DNA reads as TGTGCCAGTAGGGACAGAACCCTAGCGGCGTCACCCCTCCACTTT. Amino acid sequence: CASRDRTLAASPLHF.

The J gene is TRBJ1-5, the V gene TRBV19; the D is unclear. Germline lookup yields CDR1 LNHDA and CDR2 SQIVND (reference sequence). The germline V and J ends were trimmed by 1 base and 0 bases, with 7 bases remaining between them. The CDR3 is made up of 15 amino acids. The CDR3 DNA is TGTGCCAGTAGTATAGTCGGGTATAGCAATCAGCCCCAGCATTTT. It specifies CASSIVGYSNQPQHF.

The sample holds one count of this clone. The gene calls are TRBV24-1 and TRBJ1-2; 8 nucleotides align to TRBD1. With V trimmed by 8 bases and J by 6 bases, 7 bases remained unmatched. Germline CDR1 KGHDR, CDR2 SFDVKD. This CDR3 is built from 13 residues. CDR3 DNA: TGTGCCACCAAAGGAGCAGGGGGCCATGGCTACACCTTC. Translation gives CATKGAGGHGYTF.

The V gene is TRBV7-9, the J gene TRBJ1-2; no clear D. Between the trimmed V and J ends, which lost 0 bases and 6 bases, there was a span of 5 bases. Germline CDR1 reads SEHNR; CDR2 reads FQNEAQ (reference sequence). The CDR3 extends over 12 amino acids. The CDR3 bases are TGTGCCAGCAGCTTAGCCGGGGATGGCTACACCTTC. Translation: CASSLAGDGYTF.

This clone was seen a handful of times. This chain joins TRBV4-1 and TRBJ1-1, with TRBD1 matching 9 bases. Germline V gene lookup returns CDR1 MGHRA and CDR2 YSYEKL. After removal of 4 bases from V and 1 base from J, the junction contained 4 bases not matched to a gene. The CDR3 loop spans 15 amino acids. CDR3 sequence reads: CASSPRTGANTEAFF. The CDR3 DNA is TGCGCCAGCAGCCCTCGGACAGGGGCGAACACTGAAGCTTTCTTT.

V and J are TRBV28 and TRBJ1-2, with D maybe TRBD1 (6 bases). V was shortened by 3 bases and J by 4 bases, with 15 bases between the two germline ends. The CDR3 is 15 amino acids. Germline V gene sequence: CDR1 MDHEN, CDR2 SYDVKM. Here the CDR3 reads CASSLVAGAIYGYTF. CDR3 coding DNA: TGTGCCAGCAGTTTGGTGGCAGGGGCGATCTATGGCTACACCTTC.

For this clone: One end of the junction does not line up with germline, which may come from a read error. The genes are TRBV11-2 and TRBJ2-1, with 7 positions matching TRBD2. This CDR3 region has 13 residues. Germline CDR1 reads SGHAT; CDR2 reads FQNNGV. This chain's CDR3 is CASSLGSRGEPFF. The CDR3 DNA reads TGTGCCAGCAGCTTAGGTTCTCGGGGGGAGCCGTTCTTC.

A few counts support this clone. The genes are TRBV6-5 and TRBJ1-1; D is ambiguous. V was trimmed by 4 bases and J by 7 bases, leaving 7 bases between them. Germline-derived CDR1 and CDR2 are MNHEY and SVGAGI. The length of the CDR3 is 11 residues. The CDR3 region has the DNA TGTGCCAGCAGTTCCCCAGGTGAAGCTTTCTTT. This encodes CASSSPGEAFF.

This rearrangement joins TRBV11-2 to TRBJ2-2; 10 nucleotides agree with TRBD1. Trimming at V came to 5 bases and at J to 5 bases, leaving 8 bases not matched to a gene. This CDR3 is built from 16 residues. Germline CDR1 SGHAT, CDR2 FQNNGV. The CDR3 here is CASSLGTGETTGELFF. CDR3 DNA sequence: TGTGCCAGCAGCCTCGGGACAGGGGAGACGACCGGGGAGCTGTTTTTT.

The rearrangement uses TRBV7-2 and TRBJ2-5; 8 bases match TRBD2. CDR1 is SGHTA, CDR2 FQGNSA, per germline. The V segment lost 1 base and the J segment 4 bases; nucleotides outside the gene matches: 14. The CDR3 contains 18 residues. CDR3 sequence (DNA): TGTGCCAGCAGCTTAGTCTTCAGTCGACTCAGCGGGGGAGAGACCCAGTACTTC. It encodes CASSLVFSRLSGGETQYF. The whole variable domain, filled in from reference TRBV7-2 and TRBJ2-5, reads GAGVSQSPSNKVTEKGKDVELRCDPISGHTALYWYRQSLGQGLEFLIYFQGNSAPDKSGLPSDRFSAERTGGSVSTLTIQRTQQEDSAVYLCASSLVFSRLSGGETQYFGPGTRLLVL.

The genes are TRBV24-1 and TRBJ1-2, with a weak D call TRBD1 (6 bases). The germline V and J ends were trimmed by 4 bases and 6 bases, with 8 bases remaining between them. CDR1 KGHDR and CDR2 SFDVKD come from the germline V gene. The CDR3 contains 12 residues. The CDR3 loop is CATSEQGHGYTF. The CDR3 DNA reads TGTGCCACCAGTGAGCAGGGGCATGGCTACACCTTC.

The CDR3 bases are TGTGCCAGCAGGTGGGCGGGCGAAAAACTGTTTTTT. The encoded protein is CASRWAGEKLFF. This chain connects TRBV28 to TRBJ1-4, with D hard to call. Per germline, CDR1 MDHEN and CDR2 SYDVKM. Trimming cost V 6 bases and J 8 bases, with 10 bases left between them. The CDR3 totals 12 residues. Supplemented by reference TRBV28 and TRBJ1-4, the full variable domain reads DVKVTQSSRYLVKRTGEKVFLECVQDMDHENMFWYRQDPGLGLRLIYFSYDVKMKEKGDIPEGYSVSREKKERFSLILESASTNQTSMYLCASRWAGEKLFFGSGTQLSVL.

The chain couples TRBV15 to TRBJ2-2, with 11 positions matching TRBD2. Germline CDR1 is LNHNV and CDR2 is YYDKDF (reference sequence). The V segment lost 0 bases and the J segment 6 bases; nucleotides outside the gene matches: 3. The length of the CDR3 is 16 residues. Here the CDR3 DNA reads TGTGCCACCAGCAGAGATCGTAGCGGGGGGGCCGGGGAGCTGTTTTTT. Translated, it gives CATSRDRSGGAGELFF.

The rearrangement joins TRBV7-2 to TRBJ2-5, with TRBD2 as a possible D gene (7 bases). Germline V gene data show CDR1 as SGHTA and CDR2 as FQGNSA. The ends were cut back, 0 bases at V and 2 bases at J, with 25 bases in the middle. The length of the CDR3 is 20 residues. This CDR3 reads CASSLAPWRRGLSGQETQYF. CDR3 coding DNA: TGTGCCAGCAGCTTAGCCCCCTGGAGGCGGGGGCTCTCGGGGCAAGAGACCCAGTACTTC.

This clone came up a few times. This chain links TRBV6-6 with TRBJ1-2; 7 nucleotides align to TRBD1. The V and J ends lost 6 bases and 4 bases, in that order; junction bases with no gene match: 11. The CDR3 runs to 15 residues. CDR1 and CDR2 (germline): MNHNY, SVGAGI (reference sequence). This CDR3 reads CASSQPSTGFYGYTF. Written as DNA, the CDR3 is TGTGCCAGCAGCCAACCATCGACAGGGTTCTATGGCTACACCTTC.

The chain is built from TRBV5-1 and TRBJ2-7; 11 positions match TRBD2. From germline, CDR1 is SGHRS and CDR2 YFSETQ. This CDR3 spans 15 amino acids. V was clipped by 4 bases and J by 2 bases; unmatched bases: 5. CDR3 residues: CASSGGTSGAYEQYF. For the CDR3, the DNA is TGCGCCAGCAGCGGGGGGACTAGCGGTGCCTACGAGCAGTACTTC.

This clone was recorded only once. V usage is TRBV3-1 (or the pseudogene TRBV3-2) and J usage is TRBJ2-7; TRBD2 matches at 7 bases. Unmatched junction bases numbered 3, after V lost 4 bases and J lost 3 bases. In germline, CDR1 is LGHDT, CDR2 YNNKEL (reference sequence). This CDR3 contains 13 residues. Here the CDR3 DNA reads TGTGCCAGCAGCCCCTCGGGAGGCTACGAGCAGTACTTC. Translating it yields CASSPSGGYEQYF.

In its sample, this clone was seen a few times. V is TRBV5-1 and J is TRBJ2-5; no clear D. V lost 2 bases, J lost 5 bases, and 19 bases lay in between. Germline CDR1 is SGHRS and CDR2 is YFSETQ. The CDR3 totals 16 residues. The CDR3 spells CASSFVSPGYAETQYF. CDR3 nucleotide sequence: TGCGCCAGCAGCTTTGTAAGCCCCGGGTACGCGGAGACCCAGTACTTC.

The chain joins TRBV5-8 to TRBJ2-5, with 11 positions matching TRBD2. The germline V gene encodes CDR1 SGHTS and CDR2 YDEGEE. Germline trimming cut 2 bases from V and 4 bases from J; bases unmatched to any gene: 4. The CDR3 has 15 amino acids. CDR3 residues: CASSFGLAGGETQYF. The CDR3 DNA follows: TGTGCCAGCAGCTTCGGGCTAGCGGGAGGAGAGACCCAGTACTTC.

The chain couples TRBV9 to TRBJ1-3; TRBD1 agrees at 7 bases. Germline V gene sequence: CDR1 SGDLS, CDR2 YYNGEE. The CDR3 totals 15 residues. V lost 4 bases and J lost 2; bases outside the gene matches: 6. The CDR3, as DNA: TGTGCCAGCAGCCCGCGGCAGGGGGCTGGAAACACCATATATTTT. It encodes CASSPRQGAGNTIYF.

V is TRBV18 and J is TRBJ1-4, with a possible D match to TRBD1 (5 bases). CDR3 length: 14 amino acids. Germline loops: CDR1 KGHSH, CDR2 LQKENI. Trimming removed 4 bases at V and 5 bases at J, with 11 bases between. The DNA of the CDR3 is TGTGCCAGCTCACGAAACCAGGGAAATGAAAAACTGTTTTTT. Protein product: CASSRNQGNEKLFF.

This chain joins TRBV4-3 and TRBJ1-2; a weak D match, TRBD1 (6 bases). V was cut by 1 base and J by 4 bases, with 10 bases left in between. The length of the CDR3 is 14 residues. CDR1 LGHNA and CDR2 YSLEER come from the germline V gene. CDR3 amino acids: CASSQVGGAYGYTF. CDR3 bases: TGCGCCAGCAGCCAAGTAGGGGGGGCCTATGGCTACACCTTC.

The genes are TRBV24-1 and TRBJ1-2; no firm D call. V was shortened by 2 bases and J by 4 bases, with 13 bases between the two germline ends. The V gene's germline CDR1 is KGHDR and CDR2 SFDVKD. CDR3 length: 15 residues. The CDR3 region has the DNA TGTGCCACCAGTGATTCACCAGGCTTTCCCTATGGCTACACCTTC. This gives the protein CATSDSPGFPYGYTF.

The V call is TRBV4-2, the J call TRBJ1-4; 8 bases fit TRBD1. Germline trimming cut 4 bases from V and 0 bases from J; bases unmatched to any gene: 4. The CDR3 is 16 amino acids. Germline CDR1 and CDR2: LGHNA and YNFKEQ. The CDR3 coding sequence is TGTGCCAGCAGCCCGGGACAGGCCTCAACTAATGAAAAACTGTTTTTT. Its protein is CASSPGQASTNEKLFF.

The chain joins TRBV6-5 to TRBJ1-2; no definite D call. CDR3 length: 13 residues. Germline values: CDR1 MNHEY, CDR2 SVGAGI. Trimming shortened V by 5 bases and J by 0 bases, and 7 bases separated the two germline ends. DNA of the CDR3: TGTGCCAGCAGTCCCTCTCCTAACTATGGCTACACCTTC. Translating it yields CASSPSPNYGYTF.